This T cell receptor (beta chain) was captured in a study of blood T cell repertoires in COVID-19. The table came from immunoSEQ multiplex PCR; TCRdb's copy has only in-frame clones and leaves some out. The repertoire holds about 260,000 clones, with 80% to 95% as singletons. The V gene end was trimmed by 4 bases and the J gene end by 6 bases; junction bases not matched to a gene: 7. CDR1 and CDR2 (germline): SGHNT, YYREEE (reference sequence). This CDR3 comprises 14 residues. The rearrangement uses TRBV5-4 and TRBJ1-2; 9 nucleotides align to TRBD1. Sequenced: peripheral blood. The TCR sequence derives from a young adult with COVID-19, enrolled during active disease. CDR3 nucleotides: TGTGCCAGCAGCCCGGGACAGGGAGGCGATGGCTACACCTTC. Residues: CASSPGQGGDGYTF.